Included here is one TCR beta chain sequence, with context. Those enrolled in Seattle joined during active infection and were followed longitudinally afterward. This sample was taken from a study of blood T cell repertoires in COVID-19. Study-level background: The study drew acute and convalescent COVID-19 samples from the United States, Italy and Spain.

In the source study's methods: Estimates of nucleated cell counts were drawn from the amplification of reference gene primers. TCRdb's copy holds only in-frame clones and misses some; the assay was immunoSEQ multiplex PCR. Clonal size and the V and J genes are those of that table, whereas D and trimming came from the DNA. The sample records about 260,000 clones, about nine tenths being singletons. J was trimmed by 4 bases and V by 6 bases; bases with no gene match: 3. Per the germline V gene, CDR1 is MRHNA and CDR2 is SNTAGT. The CDR3 totals 14 residues. Sequencing was carried out using peripheral blood. The chain couples TRBV6-4 to TRBJ2-2; TRBD1 aligns across 9 bases. The sequence was collected from a person aged 18 to 35 with COVID-19, enrolled during active disease. CDR3 loop: CASRRQGGTGELFF. CDR3 nucleotides: TGTGCCAGCAGGCGACAGGGGGGCACCGGGGAGCTGTTTTTT.